Listed below are T cell receptor beta chains from one sample, sequenced in a study of blood T cell repertoires in COVID-19. Clones were sequenced by immunoSEQ multiplex PCR, and TCRdb holds only the in-frame ones, with some missing. The data contain 70,000 to 95,000 clones, roughly four fifths of them seen just once; the ten biggest clones take up 13%. What was sequenced was peripheral blood. The receptors stem from a human donor in a cohort sampled during active COVID-19. The CDR3 runs from the conserved cysteine through the conserved F or W. A D gene is named only where the DNA matches it firmly. The size field is filled for only some rows; it gives once, few, many or a size class.

>TRBJ2-7|TRBV6-5|TRBD1|14|NA
TGTGCCAGCCGGCGCGGACAGGGGGCTTACGAGCAGTACTTC
CASRRGQGAYEQYF
>TRBJ2-3|TRBV2|NA|11|NA
TGTGCCAGCAGTGTAGTAGATACGCAGTATTTT
CASSVVDTQYF
>TRBJ2-2|TRBV10-3|NA|15|few
TGTGCCAGCCTCCACCCGGACACGAACACCGGGGAGCTGTTTTTT
CASLHPDTNTGELFF
>TRBJ2-3|TRBV5-1|TRBD1|16|NA
TGCGCCAGCAGCTCGGGACAGATGAGAAACACAGATACGCAGTATTTT
CASSSGQMRNTDTQYF
>TRBJ1-2|TRBV4-1|TRBD1|16|NA
TGCGCCAGCAGCCAAGACAGGACAGGGAAAAAGTATGGCTACACCTTC
CASSQDRTGKKYGYTF
>TRBJ2-2|TRBV5-1|NA|16|NA
TGCGCCAGCAGCTTGCTGGCGGGGGCCGTCGCCGGGGAGCTGTTTTTT
CASSLLAGAVAGELFF
>TRBJ2-3|TRBV5-1|NA|14|once
TGCGCCAGCAGCTTCGTGGAGTCCACAGATACGCAGTATTTT
CASSFVESTDTQYF
>TRBJ2-3|TRBV7-6|TRBD1|16|few
TGTGCCAGCAGCTTAGGAGGGGGCGCGGGCACAGATACGCAGTATTTT
CASSLGGGAGTDTQYF
>TRBJ1-2|TRBV6-5|TRBD1|12|once
TGTGCCAGCAGTTTGACAGGGGTTGGCTACACCTTC
CASSLTGVGYTF
>TRBJ2-3|TRBV28|TRBD2|13|NA
TGTGCCAGCAGGGGGGGGAGTTCGGATACGCAGTATTTT
CASRGGSSDTQYF
>TRBJ1-5|TRBV9|TRBD1|16|NA
TGTGCCAGCAGCGAGGGGACAGGTTCGAGCAATCAGCCCCAGCATTTT
CASSEGTGSSNQPQHF
>TRBJ2-1|TRBV28|NA|14|NA
TGTGCCAGCATCCGGGACACCAGTTACAATGAGCAGTTCTTC
CASIRDTSYNEQFF
>TRBJ2-7|TRBV4-1|NA|15|NA
TGCGCCAGCAGCCAAGGGGTTCGGGGGGCTAACGAGCAGTACTTC
CASSQGVRGANEQYF
>TRBJ2-1|TRBV5-1|TRBD2|17|few
TGCGCCAGCAGCTTGGGCGGGGGGGCCTTTGATTACAATGAGCAGTTCTTC
CASSLGGGAFDYNEQFF
>TRBJ2-7|TRBV18|TRBD1|16|NA
TGTGCCAGCTCACCACCGAACAGGGGACAGGGGTACGAGCAGTACTTC
CASSPPNRGQGYEQYF
>TRBJ1-2|TRBV10-3|NA|15|NA
TGTGCCATCAGTGAGACGACAGGTAGGGGCTATGGCTACACCTTC
CAISETTGRGYGYTF
>TRBJ2-3|TRBV14|TRBD2|17|NA
TGTGCCAGCAGCCAAGATATGTGGCGGGGGAGCACAGATACGCAGTATTTT
CASSQDMWRGSTDTQYF
>TRBJ2-3|TRBV5-6|TRBD2|16|NA
TGTGCCAGCAGCCAAGAAGCGGGGTTATTCACAGATACGCAGTATTTT
CASSQEAGLFTDTQYF
>TRBJ2-3|TRBV5-1|NA|14|NA
TGCGCCAGCAGAGGGCTAGCAGGTACAGATACGCAGTATTTT
CASRGLAGTDTQYF
>TRBJ2-1|TRBV2|TRBD2|14|NA
TGTGCCAGCAGTGACCGGGGGGGCCGCAATGAGCAGTTCTTC
CASSDRGGRNEQFF
>TRBJ2-1|TRBV9|TRBD2|18|NA
TGTGCCAGCAGCGCTGCTAGCGGGGGGGCTTCCTCCTACAATGAGCAGTTCTTC
CASSAASGGASSYNEQFF
>TRBJ2-3|TRBV9|NA|15|NA
TGTGCCAGCAACCCCCAAGGAGGGCAGACAGATACGCAGTATTTT
CASNPQGGQTDTQYF
>TRBJ2-2|TRBV3-1/TRBV3-2|NA|12|NA
TGTGCCAGCAGCCTAACCAGGGGGGAGCTGTTTTTT
CASSLTRGELFF
>TRBJ1-2|TRBV29-1|NA|11|few
TGCAGCGTTGTTCTTAACTATGGCTACACCTTC
CSVVLNYGYTF
>TRBJ2-3|TRBV10-3|NA|15|NA
TGTGCCATCAGTGAGGGCAGAGGCATCGCAGATACGCAGTATTTT
CAISEGRGIADTQYF
>TRBJ1-1|TRBV10-3|NA|15|NA
TGTGCCATCAGTGAGACGAGGGAACCTAACACTGAAGCTTTCTTT
CAISETREPNTEAFF
>TRBJ1-1|TRBV11-2|NA|14|NA
TGTGCCAGCAGCTTTAACAGGGATAACACTGAAGCTTTCTTT
CASSFNRDNTEAFF
>TRBJ1-5|TRBV2|NA|16|once
TGTGCCAGCAGTGAAGCAGGACACCCATTAGGTCAGCCCCAGCATTTT
CASSEAGHPLGQPQHF
>TRBJ1-1|TRBV15|TRBD1|19|NA
TGTGCCACCAGCAAAGGAAGAGGAATCGGGACAGGGGTGAACACTGAAGCTTTCTTT
CATSKGRGIGTGVNTEAFF
>TRBJ2-7|TRBV5-4|TRBD2|15|NA
TGTGCCAGCAGCCAGAGGGGCGGGAGCTCCTACGAGCAGTACTTC
CASSQRGGSSYEQYF
>TRBJ2-3|TRBV5-4|NA|15|NA
TGTGCCAGCAGCCTCACACAGGGTAGCACAGATACGCAGTATTTT
CASSLTQGSTDTQYF
>TRBJ1-4|TRBV2|TRBD1|15|NA
TGTGCCTCGTGCGCCCGACAGGGTACTAATGAAAAACTGTTTTTT
CASCARQGTNEKLFF
>TRBJ2-3|TRBV5-1|TRBD1|15|NA
TGCGCCAGCAGCCTGGACAGGGGGTCGTCAGATACGCAGTATTTT
CASSLDRGSSDTQYF
>TRBJ1-1|TRBV5-1|NA|14|NA
TGCGCCAGCAGCTCCCCCGGGACAACAGTTGAAGCTTTCTTT
CASSSPGTTVEAFF
>TRBJ1-1|TRBV19|NA|12|NA
TGTGCCAGTAGTACAGGGGTGACTGAAGCTTTCTTT
CASSTGVTEAFF
>TRBJ1-1|TRBV4-1|NA|15|NA
TGCGCCAGCAGCCAATTGGCAGGGGAGAACACTGAAGCTTTCTTT
CASSQLAGENTEAFF
>TRBJ2-1|TRBV6-2/TRBV6-3|TRBD2|15|NA
TGTGCCAGCAGCCGGACTAGCGGGGTTTGGAATGAGCAGTTCTTC
CASSRTSGVWNEQFF
>TRBJ1-2|TRBV18|TRBD1|14|NA
TGTGCATGCAGTAGAGGAACAGGGGTCTATGGCTACACCTTC
CACSRGTGVYGYTF
>TRBJ2-7|TRBV6-2/TRBV6-3|TRBD2|13|NA
TGTGCCAGCAGTAGACTAGCACACTACGAGCAGTACTTC
CASSRLAHYEQYF
>TRBJ2-2|TRBV29-1|TRBD1|13|NA
TGCAGCGTCGGACAGGGGGAGGTCGGGGAGCTGTTTTTT
CSVGQGEVGELFF
>TRBJ1-6|TRBV18|NA|17|NA
TGTGCCAGCTCACCGGCCCCAGGGGTCTCCTATAATTCACCCCTCCACTTT
CASSPAPGVSYNSPLHF
>TRBJ2-2|TRBV9|NA|13|NA
TGTGCCAGCACCCTAGGCCCCGCCGGGGAGCTGTTTTTT
CASTLGPAGELFF
>TRBJ2-2|TRBV7-3|TRBD2|16|once
TGTGCCAGCAGCTTAACCAGCGGGGGACCCCCCGGGGAGCTGTTTTTT
CASSLTSGGPPGELFF
>TRBJ2-2|TRBV6-2/TRBV6-3|NA|16|NA
TGTGCCAGCAGTTACCCAGTATTAGCGGTCACCGGGGAGCTGTTTTTT
CASSYPVLAVTGELFF
>TRBJ2-1|TRBV29-1|NA|15|NA
TGCAGCGTGGGGGCGTCTAGCCCCTCCTACAATGAGCAGTTCTTC
CSVGASSPSYNEQFF
>TRBJ1-2|TRBV19|TRBD1|18|NA
TGTGCCAGTAGTAAAACCACCAGACAGGGTGCTTTCTTAAGCGGCTACACCTTC
CASSKTTRQGAFLSGYTF
>TRBJ2-7|TRBV27|TRBD1|15|NA
TGTGCCAGCAGTTCAAGACAGGGGAGCTCCTACGAGCAGTACTTC
CASSSRQGSSYEQYF
>TRBJ2-7|TRBV29-1|NA|10|NA
TGCAGCGTGACAGGCTACGAGCAGTACTTC
CSVTGYEQYF
>TRBJ2-1|TRBV6-2/TRBV6-3|NA|16|NA
TGTGCCAGCAGTTACAAGGTGGACACCGGAGGGCATGAGCAGTTCTTC
CASSYKVDTGGHEQFF
>TRBJ2-7|TRBV28|NA|12|NA
TGTGCCAGCAGTTTAAACACCTACGAGCAGTACTTC
CASSLNTYEQYF
>TRBJ1-1|TRBV19|NA|14|once
TGTGCCAGTAGTTTCAACAGGGCCAGCACTGAAGCTTTCTTT
CASSFNRASTEAFF
>TRBJ2-7|TRBV7-2|NA|14|NA
TGTGCCAGCAGATCCAGCACGGGGGGCCTGCGGCAGTACTTC
CASRSSTGGLRQYF
>TRBJ2-3|TRBV4-1|TRBD2|19|NA
TGCGCCAGCAGCCAAGTTAAAGGGACTAGCGGTAACAGTGCAGATACGCAGTATTTT
CASSQVKGTSGNSADTQYF
>TRBJ2-1|TRBV9|TRBD2|14|few
TGTGCCAGCAGCGTAGGCGGGGGGGCCTGGGAGCAGTTCTTC
CASSVGGGAWEQFF
>TRBJ2-7|TRBV28|NA|18|NA
TGTGCCAGCAGTTTTGGTGTCGGGGGGCGCGGGCAACGCTACGAGCAGTACTTC
CASSFGVGGRGQRYEQYF